The 7 T cell receptor beta chains reported below all come from one sample, sequenced in a study of T cells in Graves' hyperthyroidism and ophthalmopathy. RNA transcripts yielded amplified TCR beta CDR3 regions. The HTBI primer set served for first-round RT-PCR of the TCR CDR3. TCRdb re-analysed the multiplex PCR reads in MiXCR, keeping a single row per CDR3 protein. The sample holds 300,000 to 400,000 distinct CDR3 sequences; 11% to 15% are singletons and the top ten take 11%. The sequenced material came from blood. The receptors originated from a woman aged 55-70 years with Graves' hyperthyroidism.

The chain uses TRBV13 and TRBJ1-2; no firm D call. CDR1 is PRHDT and CDR2 is FYEKMQ in the germline V gene (reference sequence). This CDR3 is built from 15 residues. V was cut by 5 bases and J by 6 bases, with 19 bases left in between. CDR3 residues: CASSPLLPNRDGYTF. CDR3 bases: TGTGCCAGCAGCCCCCTTCTCCCTAACCGGGATGGCTACACCTTC.

V and J are TRBV7-3 and TRBJ2-7; D remains unclear. V shed 4 bases and J shed 6 bases, with 13 bases lying between them. CDR1 is SGHTA and CDR2 is FQGTGA in the germline V gene. The CDR3 spans 13 residues. CDR3 sequence reads: CASSSGLLSEQYF. As DNA, the CDR3 is TGTGCCAGCAGCTCGGGCCTCCTCTCCGAGCAGTACTTC.

This clonotype occurred many times. The chain links TRBV19 to TRBJ1-6; TRBD1 might be the D (6 bases). Germline V gives CDR1 LNHDA, CDR2 SQIVND (reference sequence). There are 18 residues in the CDR3. Between the trimmed V and J ends, which lost 4 bases and 0 bases, there was a span of 16 bases. The CDR3, as DNA: TGTGCCAGTAGTACCGGGACACCTACGAGCTCCTATAATTCACCCCTCCACTTT. It yields the protein CASSTGTPTSSYNSPLHF.

This clonotype has a count of ten or more. The chain recombines TRBV6-6 with TRBJ1-2; no definite D call. With 2 bases removed from V and 2 bases from J, the gap between germline ends came to 6 bases. The CDR3 is made up of 13 amino acids. Germline assignment: CDR1 MNHNY and CDR2 SVGAGI (reference sequence). CDR3 loop: CASSYERNYGYTF. CDR3 coding DNA: TGTGCCAGCAGTTACGAAAGGAACTATGGCTACACCTTC.

This clonotype showed up many times. The chain carries TRBV5-4 and TRBJ2-1; D may be TRBD1 (5 bases). The V gene's germline CDR1 is SGHNT and CDR2 YYREEE (reference sequence). This CDR3 region has 14 residues. V was pared by 0 bases and J by 8 bases, with 12 bases between. This CDR3 reads CASSLGAGWYEQFF. The CDR3 coding sequence is TGTGCCAGCAGCTTGGGCGCAGGGTGGTATGAGCAGTTCTTC. Full variable domain (outside the CDR3, taken from reference TRBV5-4 and TRBJ2-1): ETGVTQSPTHLIKTRGQQVTLRCSSQSGHNTVSWYQQALGQGPQFIFQYYREEENGRGNFPPRFSGLQFPNYSSELNVNALELDDSALYLCASSLGAGWYEQFFGPGTRLTVL.

This clonotype appeared many times. The rearrangement joins TRBV7-9 to TRBJ2-7; 10 positions agree with TRBD2. This CDR3 has 14 residues. The trim removed 4 bases at V and 6 bases at J, leaving 6 bases unmatched. CDR1 and CDR2 (germline): SEHNR, FQNEAQ (reference sequence). The DNA for the CDR3 is TGTGCCAGCAGCTCCCCCCTAGCGGGAGTCGAGCAGTACTTC. Its translation is CASSSPLAGVEQYF. Looking up the rest from reference TRBV7-9 and TRBJ2-7 gives the full variable domain: DTGVSQNPRHKITKRGQNVTFRCDPISEHNRLYWYRQTLGQGPEFLTYFQNEAQLEKSRLLSDRFSAERPKGSFSTLEIQRTEQGDSAMYLCASSSPLAGVEQYFGPGTRLTVT.

This clonotype was recorded many times. The chain is built from TRBV6-8 and TRBJ2-2, with 8 bases identical to TRBD2. CDR1 and CDR2 from the germline V gene are MNHGY and SAAAGT. The CDR3 extends over 16 amino acids. V lost 0 bases, J lost 3 bases, and 3 bases stayed unmatched. CDR3 loop: CASSYSSGRDTGELFF. The CDR3 nucleotides read TGTGCCAGCAGTTACTCGTCCGGGAGGGACACCGGGGAGCTGTTTTTT.